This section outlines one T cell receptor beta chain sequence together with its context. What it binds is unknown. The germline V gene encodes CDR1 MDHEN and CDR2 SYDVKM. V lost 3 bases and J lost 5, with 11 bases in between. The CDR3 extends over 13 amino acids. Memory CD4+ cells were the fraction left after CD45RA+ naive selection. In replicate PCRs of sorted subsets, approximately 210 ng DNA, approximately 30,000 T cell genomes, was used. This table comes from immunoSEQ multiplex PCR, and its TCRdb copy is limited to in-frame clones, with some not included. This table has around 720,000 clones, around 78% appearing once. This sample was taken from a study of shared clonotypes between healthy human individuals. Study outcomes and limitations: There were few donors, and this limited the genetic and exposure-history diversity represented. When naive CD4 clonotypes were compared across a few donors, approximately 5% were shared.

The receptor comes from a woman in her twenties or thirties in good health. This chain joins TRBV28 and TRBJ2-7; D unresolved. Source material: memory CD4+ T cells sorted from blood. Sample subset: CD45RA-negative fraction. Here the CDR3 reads CASSFRVVHEQYF. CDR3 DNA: TGTGCCAGCAGTTTCCGGGTTGTCCACGAGCAGTACTTC.